The rows below give T cell receptor beta chains drawn from one sample of a study of technical replicates of blood from a few donors. Method: immunoSEQ multiplex PCR; TCRdb's copy keeps in-frame clones and lacks some. The sample shows roughly 56,000 clones, 80% to 90% of them seen only once. Sequencing used PBMCs. These receptors all come from a human donor in good health. Some clones in this sample may be carry-over from other donors' samples. Both conserved end residues are part of each CDR3. The D gene is left open where the match is weak.

v_call,d_call,cdr3_aa
TRBV6-5,-,CASKLEFFGEQFF
TRBV4-1,TRBD2,CASSQAPLAGGNNEQFF
TRBV30,TRBD1,CAWSRGQQLNYGYTF
TRBV4-2,TRBD1,CASSQDRGSSYEQYF
TRBV19,-,CASSIFNAGAQFF
TRBV5-1,-,CASSFTLGSETQYF
TRBV4-1,TRBD2,CASSQEVKAAGASTGELFF
TRBV15,-,CATSRDRGNQPQHF
TRBV7-6,-,CASSYEAGEETQYF
TRBV7-2,-,CASSSGSTDTQYF
TRBV21-1,-,CASSKVAEYKRTYNEQFF
TRBV4-2,TRBD1,CASSQAGQGAYGYTF
TRBV6-1,-,CASSATENTEAFF
TRBV5-6,TRBD2,CASRVTSGIVQYF
TRBV5-8,TRBD1,CASSPWTGKQETQYF
TRBV5-8,-,CASSPGTYSNQPQHF
TRBV5-1,-,CASSFQEDQPQYF
TRBV27,-,CATSRGGNEQFF
TRBV6-1,-,CASSPDRETQYF
TRBV19,-,CASSDRPYPLHF
TRBV10-3,-,CAISTQGQNSPLHF
TRBV6-5,TRBD1,CASRETGGVGNEQYF
TRBV11-3,TRBD2,CASSFTSGSGGELFF
TRBV4-3,-,CASSQGERTTDTQYF
TRBV4-3,-,CASSRSRGSSGANVLTF
TRBV5-1,-,CASSDLGGGGYTF
TRBV18,-,CASSLTANTEAFF
TRBV5-8,-,CASSLTGKETQYF
TRBV11-3,-,CASSPRTGGQETQYF
TRBV9,-,CASSVDSVWNTEAFF
TRBV5-4,-,CASSRMTGPREQYF
TRBV5-5,TRBD1,CASTSWGGQGGSPLHF
TRBV4-1,TRBD1,CASSLTGGSSYEQYF
TRBV4-3,-,CASSQGGYNGNQPQHF
TRBV5-1,-,CASSLVTPTDTQYF
TRBV27,-,CASSRRDTRNEKLFF
TRBV12-5,-,CASALDRNYGYTF
TRBV2,TRBD2,CASKLAGDFYNEQFF
TRBV6-5,-,CASSYSTGGGYTF
TRBV5-1,TRBD1,CASRPGTGETQYF